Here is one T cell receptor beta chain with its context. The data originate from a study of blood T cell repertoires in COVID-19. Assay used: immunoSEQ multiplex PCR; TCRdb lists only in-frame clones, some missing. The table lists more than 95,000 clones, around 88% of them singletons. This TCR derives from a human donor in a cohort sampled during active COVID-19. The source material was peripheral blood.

The CDR3 reads CASRPAGLAHGEQFF. The CDR3 DNA is TGTGCCAGCAGACCCGCGGGACTAGCTCACGGTGAGCAGTTCTTC. The chain links TRBV5-4 to TRBJ2-1; TRBD2 matches at 9 bases. V dropped 5 bases and J dropped 9; count of bases not matched to a gene: 12. CDR1 and CDR2 from the germline V gene are SGHNT and YYREEE (reference sequence). The CDR3 has 15 amino acids.